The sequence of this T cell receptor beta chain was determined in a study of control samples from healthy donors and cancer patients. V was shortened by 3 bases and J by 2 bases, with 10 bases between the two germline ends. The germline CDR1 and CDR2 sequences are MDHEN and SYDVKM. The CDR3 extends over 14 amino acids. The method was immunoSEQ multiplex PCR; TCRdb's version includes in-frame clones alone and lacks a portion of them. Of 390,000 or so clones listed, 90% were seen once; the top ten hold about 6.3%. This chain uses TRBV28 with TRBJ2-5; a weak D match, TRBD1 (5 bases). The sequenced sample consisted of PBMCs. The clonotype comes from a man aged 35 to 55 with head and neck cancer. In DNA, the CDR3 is TGTGCCAGCAGTTTGGGGCAGAGGCAAGAGACCCAGTACTTC. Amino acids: CASSLGQRQETQYF.